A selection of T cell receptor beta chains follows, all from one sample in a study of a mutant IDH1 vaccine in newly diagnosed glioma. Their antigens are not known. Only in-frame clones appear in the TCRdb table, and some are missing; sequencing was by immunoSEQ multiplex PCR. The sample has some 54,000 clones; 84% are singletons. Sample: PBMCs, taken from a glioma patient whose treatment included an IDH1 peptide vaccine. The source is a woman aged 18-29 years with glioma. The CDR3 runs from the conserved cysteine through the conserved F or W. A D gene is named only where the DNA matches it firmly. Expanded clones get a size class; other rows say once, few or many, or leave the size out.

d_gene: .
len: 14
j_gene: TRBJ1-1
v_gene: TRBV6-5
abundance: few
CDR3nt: TGTGCCAGCAGTACCAATCATGGGGACACTGAAGCTTTCTTT
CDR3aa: CASSTNHGDTEAFF

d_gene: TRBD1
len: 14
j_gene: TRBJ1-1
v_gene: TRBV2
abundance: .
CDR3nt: TGTGCCAGCACCCCCTGGACAGGGAACACTGAAGCTTTCTTT
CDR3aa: CASTPWTGNTEAFF

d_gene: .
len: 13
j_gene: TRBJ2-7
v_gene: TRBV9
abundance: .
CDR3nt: TGTGCCAGCAGTTACAGGGTTTTTGGCGAGCAGTACTTC
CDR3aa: CASSYRVFGEQYF

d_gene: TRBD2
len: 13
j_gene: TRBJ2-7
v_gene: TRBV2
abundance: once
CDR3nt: TGTGCCAGCCGCCCTAGCGGGCCCCTAGAGCAGTACTTC
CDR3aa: CASRPSGPLEQYF

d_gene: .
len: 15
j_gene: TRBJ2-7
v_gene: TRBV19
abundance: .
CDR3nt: TGTGCCAGTAGTAGGAGCGCCCAATTCTTAGGCGAGCAGTACTTC
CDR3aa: CASSRSAQFLGEQYF

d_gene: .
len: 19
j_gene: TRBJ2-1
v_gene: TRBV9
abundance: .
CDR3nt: TGTGCCAGCAGCGTAGCGGTCGCTGAGTCCTTTGATCCCTACAATGAGCAGTTCTTC
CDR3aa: CASSVAVAESFDPYNEQFF

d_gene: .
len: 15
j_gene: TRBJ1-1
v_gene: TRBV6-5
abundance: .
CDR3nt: TGTGCCAGCAGTTACTCAGGGATAGGTAACACTGAAGCTTTCTTT
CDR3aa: CASSYSGIGNTEAFF

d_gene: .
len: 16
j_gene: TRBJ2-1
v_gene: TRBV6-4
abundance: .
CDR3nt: TGTGCCAGCAGTGACTCCCGGAGATCCTCCTACAATGAGCAGTTCTTC
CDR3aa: CASSDSRRSSYNEQFF

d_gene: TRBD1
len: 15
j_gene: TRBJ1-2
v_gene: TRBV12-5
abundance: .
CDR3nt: TGTGCTAGTGGTTTGGGGGACAGGGTCGACTATGGCTACACCTTC
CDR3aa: CASGLGDRVDYGYTF

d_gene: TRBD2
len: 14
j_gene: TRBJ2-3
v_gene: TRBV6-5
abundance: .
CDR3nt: TGTGCCAGCCAAACTAGCGGGAAAACAGATACGCAGTATTTT
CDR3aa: CASQTSGKTDTQYF

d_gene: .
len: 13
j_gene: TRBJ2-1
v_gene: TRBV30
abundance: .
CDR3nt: TGTGCCTGGACCGGGGCGGGAAAGAATGAGCAGTTCTTC
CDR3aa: CAWTGAGKNEQFF

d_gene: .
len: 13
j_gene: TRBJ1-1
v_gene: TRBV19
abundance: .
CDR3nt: TGTGCCAGTAGTATTCTAGGGGGGAGTGAAGCTTTCTTT
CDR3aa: CASSILGGSEAFF

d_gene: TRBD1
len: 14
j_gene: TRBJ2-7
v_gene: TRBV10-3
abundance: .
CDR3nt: TGTGCCATCAGCGACAGGGCCTCCTCCTACGAGCAGTACTTC
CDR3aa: CAISDRASSYEQYF

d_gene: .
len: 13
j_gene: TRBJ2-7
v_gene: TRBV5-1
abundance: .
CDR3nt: TGCGCCAGCAAATGGGCAGGGGCCTACGAGCAGTACTTC
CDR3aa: CASKWAGAYEQYF

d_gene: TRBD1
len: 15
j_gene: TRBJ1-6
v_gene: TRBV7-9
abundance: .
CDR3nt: TGTGCCAGCAGCTTTACGGGACAGGCTAATTCACCCCTCCACTTT
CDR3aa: CASSFTGQANSPLHF

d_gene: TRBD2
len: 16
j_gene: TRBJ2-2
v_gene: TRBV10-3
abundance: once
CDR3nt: TGTGCCTCGGGGACTAGAGACCGAGGGAACACCGGGGAGCTGTTTTTT
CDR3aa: CASGTRDRGNTGELFF

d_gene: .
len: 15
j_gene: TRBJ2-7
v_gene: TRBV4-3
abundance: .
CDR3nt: TGCGCCAGCAGCCAAGATTGGATAAGCTCCTACGAGCAGTACTTC
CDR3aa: CASSQDWISSYEQYF

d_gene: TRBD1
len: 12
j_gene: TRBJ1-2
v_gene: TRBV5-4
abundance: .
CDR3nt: TGTGCCAGCAGTCCGACAGGGCTTGGCTACACCTTC
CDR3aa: CASSPTGLGYTF

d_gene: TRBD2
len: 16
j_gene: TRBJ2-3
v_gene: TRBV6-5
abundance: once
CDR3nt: TGTGCCAGCAGTTACCATACAACTAGCGACACAGATACGCAGTATTTT
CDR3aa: CASSYHTTSDTDTQYF

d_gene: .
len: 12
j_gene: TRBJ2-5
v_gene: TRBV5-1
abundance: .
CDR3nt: TGCGCCAGCAGCTTGGGGGGGATTACCCAGTACTTC
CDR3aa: CASSLGGITQYF

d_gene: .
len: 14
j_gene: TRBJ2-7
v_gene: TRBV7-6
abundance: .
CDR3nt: TGTGCCAGCAGCTTAGGTCCGGGGGCTTCCGAGCAGTACTTC
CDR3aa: CASSLGPGASEQYF

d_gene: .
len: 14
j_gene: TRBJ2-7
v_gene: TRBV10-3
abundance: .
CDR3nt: TGTGCCATCAGCCAGGACAGCGCTCTACGAGAGCAGTACTTC
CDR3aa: CAISQDSALREQYF

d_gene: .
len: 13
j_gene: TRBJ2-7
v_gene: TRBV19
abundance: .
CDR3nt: TGTGCCAGTAGTATTTCGAGGGACCACGAGCAGTACTTC
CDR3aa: CASSISRDHEQYF

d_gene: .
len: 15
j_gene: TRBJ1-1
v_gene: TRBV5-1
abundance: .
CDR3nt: TGCGCCAGCAGCTGGGGTCGTATTATCAGCACTGAAGCTTTCTTT
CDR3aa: CASSWGRIISTEAFF

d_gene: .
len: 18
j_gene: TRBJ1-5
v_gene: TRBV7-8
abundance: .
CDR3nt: TGTGCCAGCAGCCCCAGGCCACAGGGTGTGGGGGGCAATCAGCCCCAGCATTTT
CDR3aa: CASSPRPQGVGGNQPQHF

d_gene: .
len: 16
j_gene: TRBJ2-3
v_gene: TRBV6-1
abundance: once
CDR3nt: TGTGCCAGCAGTGAAGTGTGGGGGTTGAGGACAGATACGCAGTATTTT
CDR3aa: CASSEVWGLRTDTQYF

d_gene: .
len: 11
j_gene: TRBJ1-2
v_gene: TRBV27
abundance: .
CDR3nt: TGTGCCAGCTGGGGGGGCTATGGCTACACCTTC
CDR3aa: CASWGGYGYTF

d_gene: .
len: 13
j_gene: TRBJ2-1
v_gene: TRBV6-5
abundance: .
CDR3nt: TGTGCCAGCGGGAGGCTAGGGTACAATGAGCAGTTCTTC
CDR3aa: CASGRLGYNEQFF